Below are 11 T cell receptor beta chains sequenced from a single sample in a study of shared clonotypes between healthy human individuals. Measured with immunoSEQ multiplex PCR; TCRdb has only the in-frame clones, and not every one. In the table there are fewer than 550,000 clones, about 80% of which are singletons. The sample taken for sequencing was PBMCs. Receptors originate from a woman in her thirties or forties in good health. Some clones in this sample may be carry-over from other donors' samples.

The chain employs TRBV28 and TRBJ2-5; D could derive from TRBD1 or TRBD2 (5 bases each). CDR1 is MDHEN and CDR2 is SYDVKM in the germline V gene. CDR3 length: 15 residues. V lost 5 bases to trimming and J lost 2 bases, with 15 bases between them. CDR3 protein: CASSSHGTLQETQYF. In DNA, the CDR3 is TGTGCCAGCAGTAGTCATGGGACCCTACAAGAGACCCAGTACTTC.

The chain uses TRBV10-3 and TRBJ2-2; TRBD1 aligns across 11 bases. The J segment lost 5 bases and the V segment lost 10 bases, leaving 6 bases of the junction unmatched. CDR3 length equals 14 residues. From germline, CDR1 is ENHRY and CDR2 SYGVKD. The CDR3 DNA is TGTGCCACAGAGTGGGACAGGGGGACCGGGGAGCTGTTTTTT. This sequence encodes CATEWDRGTGELFF.

The gene calls are TRBV7-2 and TRBJ2-5; D might be TRBD2 (6 bases). The germline CDR1 and CDR2 sequences are SGHTA and FQGNSA. The CDR3 length is 17 residues. Deletions cut 1 base from V and 4 bases from J, with 19 bases between. The CDR3 nucleotides read TGTGCCAGCAGCTTAGTAGTTGGGACTTCGAGCGGAGAGACCCAGTACTTC. It translates to CASSLVVGTSSGETQYF.

This clone appeared once. The junction shows a germline mismatch at one end, possibly a read error. J is TRBJ2-7 and V is TRBV7-7; D is ambiguous. The CDR3 sequence is 15 residues long. CDR1 and CDR2 from the germline V gene are SSHAT and FNYEAQ (reference sequence). This chain's CDR3 is CASSPGPRGAYEQYF. CDR3 DNA sequence: TGTGCTAGCAGCCCTGGTCCCCGTGGTGCGTACGAGCAGTACTTC.

The chain is built from TRBV5-6 and TRBJ2-7; D is unresolved. Germline values: CDR1 SGHDT, CDR2 YYEEEE. The CDR3 loop spans 14 amino acids. Deletions cut 2 bases from V and 6 bases from J, with 15 bases between. For the CDR3, the DNA is TGTGCCAGCAGCTTCTCTCTGGGAATGAGCGAGCAGTACTTC. Its protein is CASSFSLGMSEQYF.

J is TRBJ2-7 and V is TRBV27; D is possibly TRBD1 or TRBD2 (5 bases each). Trimming stripped 3 bases from V and 0 bases from J, with 12 bases between. The length of the CDR3 is 15 residues. In germline, CDR1 is MNHEY, CDR2 SMNVEV (reference sequence). CDR3 in amino acids: CASSLAGSSSYEQYF. The CDR3 nucleotides are TGTGCCAGCAGTTTGGCAGGGAGTAGCTCCTACGAGCAGTACTTC.

The chain uses TRBV6-1 and TRBJ2-5, with TRBD2 matching 10 bases. The CDR3 is made up of 14 amino acids. The germline CDR1 and CDR2 sequences are MNHNS and SASEGT. V lost 9 bases, J lost 4 bases, and 8 bases stayed unmatched. The CDR3 here is CASKLAGYGETQYF. The CDR3 DNA reads as TGTGCCAGTAAACTAGCGGGGTACGGAGAGACCCAGTACTTC.

This clone was recorded once. This chain connects TRBV5-1 to TRBJ1-2; 10 nucleotides match TRBD1. This CDR3 spans 14 amino acids. V dropped 4 bases and J dropped 7; count of bases not matched to a gene: 7. Germline loops: CDR1 SGHRS, CDR2 YFSETQ. The chain's CDR3 is CASSPGDRGAGYTF. CDR3 in DNA: TGCGCCAGCAGCCCAGGGGACAGGGGCGCTGGCTACACCTTC.

This chain uses TRBV6-1 with TRBJ2-7; TRBD2 matches 11 bases. V dropped 0 bases and J dropped 0; count of bases not matched to a gene: 7. Germline CDR1 is MNHNS and CDR2 is SASEGT. The CDR3 totals 18 residues. This CDR3 is CASSEAALAGGVSYEQYF. CDR3 DNA: TGTGCCAGCAGTGAAGCAGCCCTAGCGGGAGGCGTCTCCTACGAGCAGTACTTC.

In regard to this clone: A clone one base away is much larger, so this may be a read error. V is TRBV4-2 and J is TRBJ2-4; 9 bases are shared with TRBD1. Gene TRBJ2-7 matches the end of the DNA better, so the J call may be wrong. The CDR3 loop spans 15 amino acids. Germline V gene sequence: CDR1 LGHNA, CDR2 YNFKEQ. The CDR3 spells CASSRGGGQGREQYF. The CDR3 DNA follows: TGTGCCAGCAGCCGGGGCGGGGGACAGGGTCGCGAGCAGTACTTC.

This clone was seen a handful of times. V gene TRBV5-5 combines with J gene TRBJ1-1, with 8 bases matching TRBD1. Germline-derived CDR1 and CDR2 are SGHKS and YYEKEE (reference sequence). CDR3 size: 14 residues. Trimming removed 4 bases from V and 5 bases from J; junction bases left unmatched: 7. The CDR3 loop is CASSPRTGRTEAFF. The CDR3 nucleotides read TGTGCCAGCAGCCCCCGGACAGGGAGAACTGAAGCTTTCTTT.